Listed here are 12 T cell receptor beta chains from one sample, sequenced in a study of T cells in Graves' hyperthyroidism and ophthalmopathy. RNA transcripts were the template for amplifying TCR beta CDR3 regions. TCR CDR3 underwent first-round RT-PCR with the HTBI primer set. In TCRdb, the multiplex PCR reads were re-called with MiXCR into one record per CDR3 protein. The table has roughly 840,000 distinct CDR3 sequences, over 35% seen once. Sequencing was done on a sample of blood. The receptors shown here come from a man aged 18 to 29 with Graves' hyperthyroidism.

This clonotype was counted once. The chain uses TRBV29-1 and TRBJ1-2; D not certain. Per germline, CDR1 SQVTM and CDR2 ANQGSEA. V lost 5 bases, J lost 2 bases, and 9 bases lay in between. There are 12 residues in the CDR3. The CDR3 region has the DNA TGCAGCGTTTGGACCCAAAACTATGGCTACACCTTC. Translation gives CSVWTQNYGYTF.

This clonotype has only a few counts. The chain uses TRBV20-1 and TRBJ2-7; D is possibly TRBD2 (5 bases). The germline CDR1 and CDR2 sequences are DFQATT and SNEGSKA (reference sequence). There are 14 residues in the CDR3. Trimming took 6 bases from V and 5 from J, leaving 20 bases between them. The CDR3 DNA follows: TGCAGTGCGAAGAGGACTCCGCAGAACCACGAGCAGTACTTC. Protein sequence: CSAKRTPQNHEQYF.

As regards this clonotype: At one of its ends the junction is not consistent with the germline gene, which may arise from a read error. The rearrangement joins TRBV7-9 to TRBJ1-1; a weak D match, TRBD1 (5 bases). The CDR3 covers 15 residues. The germline gives CDR1 SEHNR, CDR2 FQNEAQ (reference sequence). The CDR3 DNA is TGCGCCGGCAGCGCAGGACCCCAGGGAGGAACTGAAGCTTTCTTT. Its translation: CAGSAGPQGGTEAFF.

Many counts were recorded for this clonotype. The rearrangement links TRBV7-8 to TRBJ2-7; D uncertain. V was shortened by 5 bases and J by 7 bases, with 15 bases between the two germline ends. In germline, CDR1 is SGHVS, CDR2 FQNEAQ. The CDR3 length is 13 residues. In DNA form, the CDR3 reads TGTGCCAGCAGCCACACGAAAACTCGGGAGCAGTACTTC. This sequence encodes CASSHTKTREQYF.

This clonotype has a handful of counts. V usage is TRBV7-8 and J usage is TRBJ2-2; 7 bases map to TRBD1. The trim removed 3 bases at V and 4 bases at J, leaving 8 bases unmatched. The germline CDR1 and CDR2 sequences are SGHVS and FQNEAQ. The CDR3 has 16 residues. The CDR3 spells CASSLRQGVVTGELFF. CDR3 nucleotide sequence: TGTGCCAGCAGCTTGAGACAGGGCGTAGTCACCGGGGAGCTGTTTTTT. The full variable domain, rest sourced from reference TRBV7-8 and TRBJ2-2, is GAGVSQSPRYKVAKRGQDVALRCDPISGHVSLFWYQQALGQGPEFLTYFQNEAQLDKSGLPSDRFFAERPEGSVSTLKIQRTQQEDSAVYLCASSLRQGVVTGELFFGEGSRLTVL.

This clonotype was found a few times. This chain links TRBV4-3 with TRBJ2-7; 7 bases are a match to TRBD2. The J segment lost 3 bases and the V segment lost 0 bases, leaving 11 bases of the junction unmatched. Germline CDR1 reads LGHNA; CDR2 reads YSLEER. This CDR3 is built from 17 residues. In DNA, the CDR3 is TGCGCCAGCAGCCAAGAATGGCTAGCGGTCAGAGGCTACGAGCAGTACTTC. Translated, it gives CASSQEWLAVRGYEQYF.

There are a few counts of this clonotype. The rearrangement links TRBV5-1 to TRBJ1-4; D is unresolved. Trimming took off 3 bases at V and 7 bases at J, with 13 bases between the two ends. Germline values: CDR1 SGHRS, CDR2 YFSETQ. This CDR3 contains 14 residues. For the CDR3, the DNA is TGCGCCAGCAGCTGGGGATGGGGAGGTGAAAAACTGTTTTTT. This sequence encodes CASSWGWGGEKLFF.

This sequence joins TRBV9 and TRBJ1-3; D is unresolved. The CDR3 is 14 amino acids. Trimming removed 3 bases at V and 0 bases at J, with 7 bases between. The germline V gene encodes CDR1 SGDLS and CDR2 YYNGEE. CDR3 sequence: CASSASHSGNTIYF. The CDR3 nucleotides are TGTGCCAGCAGCGCCAGTCACTCTGGAAACACCATATATTTT.

The V and J genes are TRBV2 and TRBJ1-1; the D is unclear. Trimming pared 6 bases from V and 1 base from J, leaving 9 bases between. CDR3 length: 13 residues. Looked up from germline, CDR1 is SNHLY and CDR2 is FYNNEI. CDR3 DNA: TGTGCCAGCAGACCACAGAGGAACACTGAAGCTTTCTTT. Amino acids: CASRPQRNTEAFF.

This clonotype was observed a few times. This chain connects TRBV11-1 to TRBJ2-3; D is possibly TRBD1 or TRBD2 (6 bases each). CDR1 is SGHAT and CDR2 is FQDESV in the germline V gene (reference sequence). The CDR3 consists of 15 residues. The germline V and J ends were trimmed by 0 bases and 3 bases, with 10 bases remaining between them. CDR3 DNA sequence: TGTGCCAGCAGCTTAGCACGGGGGCGTACAGATACGCAGTATTTT. Translated, it gives CASSLARGRTDTQYF.

The V call is TRBV18, the J call TRBJ2-5; no definite D call. Trimming took 0 bases from V and 5 from J, leaving 4 bases between them. CDR1 is KGHSH, CDR2 LQKENI, per germline. The CDR3 is made up of 12 amino acids. CDR3 protein: CASSPPEETQYF. CDR3 sequence (DNA): TGTGCCAGCTCACCACCGGAGGAGACCCAGTACTTC.

This clonotype was detected only once. The chain carries TRBV2 and TRBJ1-4; D remains ambiguous. The germline gives CDR1 SNHLY, CDR2 FYNNEI. V was clipped by 3 bases and J by 8 bases, with 4 bases between them. The CDR3 loop spans 11 amino acids. The CDR3, as DNA: TGTGCCAGCAGTGACTTCGAAAAACTGTTTTTT. Amino acid sequence: CASSDFEKLFF.